The rows below give T cell receptor beta chains drawn from one sample of a study of blood T cell repertoires in COVID-19. The table came from immunoSEQ multiplex PCR; TCRdb's copy has only in-frame clones and leaves some out. The sample records 200,000 to 300,000 clones, approximately 81% being singletons. The sample taken for sequencing was peripheral blood. These receptors all stem from a man in his fifties or sixties with acute or convalescent COVID-19. Both conserved end residues are part of each CDR3. D genes are given only for firm matches. Some rows mark clone size as missing; the rest say once, few, many or name a class of expanded clone.

j_gene: TRBJ1-2
d_gene: -
v_gene: TRBV6-2/TRBV6-3
abundance: -
CDR3aa: CASSYLTVSYGYTF
CDR3nt: TGTGCCAGCAGTTATCTTACAGTCTCCTATGGCTACACCTTC

j_gene: TRBJ1-1
d_gene: -
v_gene: TRBV6-5
abundance: few
CDR3aa: CASSYSIRANTEAFF
CDR3nt: TGTGCCAGCAGTTACTCGATCAGGGCGAACACTGAAGCTTTCTTT

j_gene: TRBJ2-5
d_gene: TRBD2
v_gene: TRBV3-1/TRBV3-2
abundance: once
CDR3aa: CASSREERGGRETQYF
CDR3nt: TGTGCCAGCAGCCGGGAAGAACGGGGGGGCCGGGAGACCCAGTACTTC

j_gene: TRBJ1-1
d_gene: TRBD1
v_gene: TRBV20-1
abundance: -
CDR3aa: CSASPGTGSNTEAFF
CDR3nt: TGCAGTGCTAGTCCCGGGACAGGGTCGAACACTGAAGCTTTCTTT

j_gene: TRBJ2-5
d_gene: TRBD2
v_gene: TRBV18
abundance: -
CDR3aa: CASSPSSGGQETQYF
CDR3nt: TGTGCCAGCTCACCATCCAGCGGGGGGCAAGAGACCCAGTACTTC

j_gene: TRBJ2-5
d_gene: TRBD2
v_gene: TRBV12-3/TRBV12-4
abundance: -
CDR3aa: CASSLAGGQTQYF
CDR3nt: TGTGCCAGCAGTCTAGCGGGGGGGCAGACCCAGTACTTC

j_gene: TRBJ1-2
d_gene: TRBD1
v_gene: TRBV9
abundance: -
CDR3aa: CASRSTGPYGYTF
CDR3nt: TGTGCCAGCAGATCGACAGGGCCCTATGGCTACACCTTC

j_gene: TRBJ1-2
d_gene: TRBD1
v_gene: TRBV18
abundance: -
CDR3aa: CASSPRTGDGYTF
CDR3nt: TGTGCCAGCTCACCACGGACAGGGGATGGCTACACCTTC

j_gene: TRBJ1-2
d_gene: TRBD1
v_gene: TRBV2
abundance: -
CDR3aa: CASRGTGGRLPNGYTF
CDR3nt: TGTGCCAGCAGAGGGACAGGGGGCCGTCTGCCGAATGGCTACACCTTC

j_gene: TRBJ2-1
d_gene: -
v_gene: TRBV6-6
abundance: -
CDR3aa: CASKRVAQNNEQFF
CDR3nt: TGTGCCAGCAAGCGGGTAGCGCAAAACAATGAGCAGTTCTTC

j_gene: TRBJ2-7
d_gene: TRBD1
v_gene: TRBV9
abundance: few
CDR3aa: CASSVGGQGDEQYF
CDR3nt: TGTGCCAGCAGCGTAGGGGGACAGGGGGACGAGCAGTACTTC

j_gene: TRBJ2-1
d_gene: -
v_gene: TRBV9
abundance: -
CDR3aa: CASSVGGGGGNEQFF
CDR3nt: TGTGCCAGCAGCGTAGGTGGAGGGGGCGGGAATGAGCAGTTCTTC

j_gene: TRBJ2-1
d_gene: TRBD1
v_gene: TRBV18
abundance: -
CDR3aa: CASLRGGTGRIEQFF
CDR3nt: TGTGCCAGCCTCAGGGGCGGGACAGGGCGGATTGAGCAGTTCTTC

j_gene: TRBJ2-1
d_gene: TRBD2
v_gene: TRBV6-4
abundance: once
CDR3aa: CASSDSTSGSYNEQFF
CDR3nt: TGTGCCAGCAGTGACTCGACTAGCGGCTCCTACAATGAGCAGTTCTTC

j_gene: TRBJ2-7
d_gene: -
v_gene: TRBV19
abundance: -
CDR3aa: CASSIAPMSSYEQYF
CDR3nt: TGTGCCAGTAGTATAGCACCGATGAGCTCCTACGAGCAGTACTTC

j_gene: TRBJ2-1
d_gene: TRBD2
v_gene: TRBV18
abundance: -
CDR3aa: CASSQGLAGYNEQFF
CDR3nt: TGTGCCAGCTCACAAGGACTAGCGGGTTACAATGAGCAGTTCTTC

j_gene: TRBJ1-3
d_gene: -
v_gene: TRBV4-2
abundance: -
CDR3aa: CASSQVAKLSGNTIYF
CDR3nt: TGTGCCAGCAGCCAAGTTGCAAAGCTCTCTGGAAACACCATATATTTT

j_gene: TRBJ1-2
d_gene: TRBD1
v_gene: TRBV2
abundance: few
CDR3aa: CASSEARTGAYGYTF
CDR3nt: TGTGCCAGCAGTGAAGCAAGGACAGGGGCCTATGGCTACACCTTC

j_gene: TRBJ2-2
d_gene: TRBD1
v_gene: TRBV18
abundance: -
CDR3aa: CASSPDRQGDTGELFF
CDR3nt: TGTGCCAGCTCACCGGACCGACAGGGGGACACCGGGGAGCTGTTTTTT

j_gene: TRBJ2-7
d_gene: TRBD2
v_gene: TRBV19
abundance: -
CDR3aa: CASSIASGRPYEQYF
CDR3nt: TGTGCCAGTAGTATAGCTAGCGGGAGACCCTACGAGCAGTACTTC

j_gene: TRBJ2-7
d_gene: TRBD1
v_gene: TRBV9
abundance: -
CDR3aa: CASSAPGTGSHEQYF
CDR3nt: TGTGCCAGCAGCGCCCCCGGGACAGGGAGCCACGAGCAGTACTTC

j_gene: TRBJ2-7
d_gene: -
v_gene: TRBV9
abundance: -
CDR3aa: CASSVGQGDWYEQYF
CDR3nt: TGTGCCAGCAGCGTAGGGCAGGGGGACTGGTACGAGCAGTACTTC

j_gene: TRBJ1-4
d_gene: -
v_gene: TRBV4-1
abundance: -
CDR3aa: CASSQKMRAGEINEKLFF
CDR3nt: TGCGCCAGCAGCCAAAAAATGAGGGCGGGCGAGATTAATGAAAAACTGTTTTTT

j_gene: TRBJ2-7
d_gene: TRBD2
v_gene: TRBV7-9
abundance: -
CDR3aa: CASSSHSGALQYF
CDR3nt: TGTGCCAGCAGCTCTCATAGCGGGGCCCTTCAGTACTTC

j_gene: TRBJ2-2
d_gene: TRBD2
v_gene: TRBV2
abundance: -
CDR3aa: CASSLGLAATGELFF
CDR3nt: TGTGCCAGCAGTCTGGGACTAGCGGCAACCGGGGAGCTGTTTTTT

j_gene: TRBJ2-5
d_gene: -
v_gene: TRBV18
abundance: -
CDR3aa: CASSRTTGLRETQYF
CDR3nt: TGTGCCAGCTCACGCACCACGGGACTTCGAGAGACCCAGTACTTC

j_gene: TRBJ2-7
d_gene: TRBD1
v_gene: TRBV27
abundance: -
CDR3aa: CASTKDRGQVYEQYF
CDR3nt: TGTGCCAGCACCAAAGACAGGGGTCAAGTCTACGAGCAGTACTTC

j_gene: TRBJ1-2
d_gene: -
v_gene: TRBV5-1
abundance: few
CDR3aa: CASSLVPGDPYGYTF
CDR3nt: TGCGCCAGCAGCTTGGTTCCAGGGGACCCCTATGGCTACACCTTC

j_gene: TRBJ2-7
d_gene: -
v_gene: TRBV4-3
abundance: few
CDR3aa: CASSQDLGNYEQYF
CDR3nt: TGCGCCAGCAGCCAAGATCTCGGTAACTACGAGCAGTACTTC